The 20 T cell receptor beta chains presented below share a single source sample, sequenced in a study of T cell changes during pregnancy in multiple sclerosis (dated by TCRdb to the late 2010s). Libraries were made using the immunoSEQ multiplex PCR assay. Imported from immuneACCESS, the table was reduced by TCRdb to in-frame sequences with V and J called. These copies leave out some clones; in studies compared against another copy, an unresolved V gene accounts for under half, and the cause of the remainder is not known. In this sample the table shows 70,000 to 85,000 clones, around 92% of which occur a single time. The ten largest account for about 2.8% of the sample. This sample comprised peripheral blood, obtained before pregnancy. Receptors originate from a female donor with multiple sclerosis, enrolled in a pregnancy study.

The rearrangement uses TRBV27 and TRBJ2-1, with D uncertain. Trimming cost V 5 bases and J 6 bases, with 14 bases left between them. The CDR3 covers 14 residues. Germline CDR1 MNHEY, CDR2 SMNVEV (reference sequence). In nucleotides, the CDR3 is TGTGCCAGCAGTCCGGAACAGAAAGGCAATGAGCAGTTCTTC. It encodes CASSPEQKGNEQFF.

This rearrangement joins TRBV7-9 to TRBJ2-1; TRBD1 aligns across 11 bases. The CDR3 runs to 15 residues. J gave up 8 bases and V 5 bases, and 8 bases lay outside the gene matches. Germline V gives CDR1 SEHNR, CDR2 FQNEAQ (reference sequence). For the CDR3, the DNA is TGTGCCAGCAGCAAACCGGGACAGGGGGTTCATGAGCAGTTCTTC. Translating it yields CASSKPGQGVHEQFF.

The chain is built from TRBV28 and TRBJ1-2, with 11 bases identical to TRBD1. The CDR3 consists of 14 residues. The V segment lost 6 bases and the J segment 8 bases; nucleotides outside the gene matches: 8. The germline V gene encodes CDR1 MDHEN and CDR2 SYDVKM. The CDR3, as DNA: TGTGCCAGCAGGCCACCGGGACAGGGGGGCGGCTACACCTTC. Its translation is CASRPPGQGGGYTF.

This chain uses TRBV5-5 with TRBJ2-3; 7 bases align to TRBD1. This CDR3 spans 14 amino acids. With V trimmed by 2 bases and J by 5 bases, 5 bases remained unmatched. From germline, CDR1 is SGHKS and CDR2 YYEKEE (reference sequence). For the CDR3, the DNA is TGTGCCAGCAGCTTAGGGGGCTTGGGAGATACGCAGTATTTT. This sequence encodes CASSLGGLGDTQYF.

CDR3 region: CASSPTGYQPQHF. For the CDR3, the DNA is TGTGCCAGCAGCCCGACAGGGTACCAGCCCCAGCATTTT. V and J are TRBV2 and TRBJ1-5; 7 bases are shared with TRBD1. The CDR3 sequence is 13 residues long. Unmatched junction bases numbered 6, after V lost 6 bases and J lost 7 bases. Looked up from germline, CDR1 is SNHLY and CDR2 is FYNNEI.

V usage is TRBV6-5 and J usage is TRBJ1-5, with TRBD1 identical over 8 bases. Losses at the gene ends were 2 bases for V and 6 bases for J; bases not matched to a gene: 3. CDR3 length: 14 amino acids. The germline V gene encodes CDR1 MNHEY and CDR2 SVGAGI. For the CDR3, the DNA is TGTGCCAGCAGTTACGGACAGGGAACTCAGCCCCAGCATTTT. Its translation: CASSYGQGTQPQHF.

The chain couples TRBV7-9 to TRBJ1-1; D gene ambiguous. The CDR3 length is 12 residues. V was shortened by 1 base and J by 2 bases, with 2 bases between the two germline ends. Per the germline V gene, CDR1 is SEHNR and CDR2 is FQNEAQ (reference sequence). The CDR3 DNA follows: TGTGCCAGCAGCTTAGTAAACACTGAAGCTTTCTTT. It yields the protein CASSLVNTEAFF.

The count of this clone is one. The V gene is TRBV27, the J gene TRBJ2-5; D perhaps matches TRBD1 (5 bases). Germline lookup yields CDR1 MNHEY and CDR2 SMNVEV (reference sequence). The V end lost 5 bases, the J end lost 2 bases, and 18 bases lay between the germline ends. CDR3 length equals 16 residues. CDR3 sequence: CASSPLDKHRQETQYF. DNA for the CDR3: TGTGCCAGCAGTCCCCTGGACAAGCATAGACAAGAGACCCAGTACTTC.

V usage is TRBV27 and J usage is TRBJ2-1, with 7 bases fitting TRBD1. Germline CDR1 reads MNHEY; CDR2 reads SMNVEV (reference sequence). The CDR3 contains 16 residues. J gave up 4 bases and V 0 bases, and 6 bases lay outside the gene matches. CDR3 in amino acids: CASSLSWGTAYNEQFF. DNA for the CDR3: TGTGCCAGCAGTTTATCGTGGGGGACAGCTTACAATGAGCAGTTCTTC.

This chain links TRBV9 with TRBJ2-6, with D perhaps TRBD1 (5 bases). CDR1 and CDR2 (germline): SGDLS, YYNGEE. The CDR3 has 17 amino acids. V was trimmed by 2 bases and J by 1 base, leaving 13 bases between them. The CDR3, as DNA: TGTGCCAGCAGCGTGCAGGGAACCACTTCTGGGGCCAACGTCCTGACTTTC. It specifies CASSVQGTTSGANVLTF.

The V and J genes are TRBV28 and TRBJ1-2, with D tentatively TRBD1 (6 bases). V was pared by 5 bases and J by 3 bases, with 16 bases between. Germline CDR1 reads MDHEN; CDR2 reads SYDVKM. CDR3 length equals 15 residues. CDR3: CASSKTTGPYYGYTF. As DNA, the CDR3 is TGTGCCAGCAGTAAAACCACAGGGCCATACTATGGCTACACCTTC.

The chain combines TRBV7-2 with TRBJ2-1; TRBD1 matches at 7 bases. CDR3 length equals 16 residues. V shed 3 bases and J 0 bases; nucleotides not matched to a gene: 5. CDR1 is SGHTA, CDR2 FQGNSA, per germline. The CDR3 loop is CASSFLDRASYNEQFF. The CDR3 DNA sequence: TGTGCCAGCAGCTTCTTAGACAGGGCCTCCTACAATGAGCAGTTCTTC.

The V gene is TRBV27, the J gene TRBJ2-7; 14 bases fit TRBD2. J was trimmed by 7 bases and V by 6 bases; bases with no gene match: 5. Germline assignment: CDR1 MNHEY and CDR2 SMNVEV (reference sequence). The CDR3 loop spans 14 amino acids. CDR3 nucleotides: TGTGCCAGCAGGAGGGGACTAGCGGGAGTTGAGCAGTACTTC. Its translation is CASRRGLAGVEQYF.

The chain is built from TRBV7-9 and TRBJ2-7; D uncertain. V shed 5 bases and J shed 8 bases, with 10 bases lying between them. The CDR3 is made up of 11 amino acids. Germline V CDR1 and CDR2: SEHNR, FQNEAQ (reference sequence). The CDR3 reads CASSLYSKQYF. For the CDR3, the DNA is TGTGCCAGCAGCCTGTACAGCAAGCAGTACTTC.

For the CDR3, the DNA is TGTGCCAGCAGCTTGGTCGGGGTAAGCTCCTACAATGAGCAGTTCTTC. Translation: CASSLVGVSSYNEQFF. V is TRBV5-4 and J is TRBJ2-1, with TRBD2 as a possible D gene (5 bases). CDR3 length: 16 amino acids. Trimming removed 0 bases at V and 0 bases at J, with 10 bases between. Looked up from germline, CDR1 is SGHNT and CDR2 is YYREEE (reference sequence).

To note about this clone: Compared with germline, one end of the junction differs, possibly owing to a read error. Other nucleotide sequences in the sample specify the same CDR3. The rearrangement links TRBV10-3 to TRBJ2-7; 10 bases align to TRBD2. The CDR3 length is 14 residues. CDR1 is ENHRY and CDR2 is SYGVKD in the germline V gene. In DNA, the CDR3 is TGTGCCATCAAAGCTAGCGGGAGCTCCTACGAGCAATACTTC. Amino acids: CAIKASGSSYEQYF.

The chain employs TRBV6-5 and TRBJ2-7, with 8 positions matching TRBD2. The junction had 1 base not matched to a gene; V was cut back by 0 bases and J by 0 bases. Germline V CDR1 and CDR2: MNHEY, SVGAGI. The CDR3 runs 15 residues. CDR3 in DNA: TGTGCCAGCAGTTACTCTAGCGGGATCTCCTACGAGCAGTACTTC. Translating it yields CASSYSSGISYEQYF.

The chain couples TRBV2 to TRBJ1-5; no clear D gene. V was pared by 7 bases and J by 3 bases, with 10 bases between. The CDR3 is 13 residues long. The germline gives CDR1 SNHLY, CDR2 FYNNEI. The chain's CDR3 is CASKTDPNQPQHF. The CDR3 nucleotides are TGTGCCAGCAAAACAGATCCCAATCAGCCCCAGCATTTT.

This clone has a single count. The gene calls are TRBV29-1 and TRBJ2-7; D gene uncertain. CDR1 SQVTM and CDR2 ANQGSEA come from the germline V gene. V was clipped by 0 bases and J by 2 bases, with 5 bases between them. This CDR3 contains 12 residues. The CDR3, as DNA: TGCAGCGTTGAAGACAGGCCCTACGAGCAGTACTTC. Translated, it gives CSVEDRPYEQYF.

The chain is built from TRBV28 and TRBJ2-5; weak D call: TRBD1 (5 bases). The V and J ends lost 8 bases and 2 bases respectively, with 18 bases between them. CDR3 length equals 15 residues. Germline-derived CDR1 and CDR2 are MDHEN and SYDVKM. In DNA, the CDR3 is TGTGCCAGCCTGGCAGGTCGCAGGGCTCAAGAGACCCAGTACTTC. Translating it yields CASLAGRRAQETQYF.